This is a list of T cell receptor beta chains from one sample in a study of OX40 agonist ivuxolimab in advanced cancers. The assay was immunoSEQ multiplex PCR, and TCRdb's table has in-frame clones only and misses some. Of 25,000 or so clones listed, under 90% are singletons. This material consisted of CD4+ or CD8+ T cells sorted from blood, taken in a trial of the OX40 agonist ivuxolimab. All receptors come from an adult with an advanced solid tumor such as melanoma, head and neck, liver or kidney cancer. The conserved cysteine and the conserved F or W are not part of the CDR3 here. The order of the fields is V gene, D gene, J gene, CDR3 protein. The D gene is left open where the match is weak.

TRBV15	TRBD2	TRBJ2-1	ATSSRSGGAGEQF
TRBV11-2	NA	TRBJ2-1	ASVTTNDPAFHDEQF
TRBV7-9	NA	TRBJ1-1	ASSLNGPPNTEAF
TRBV27	TRBD1	TRBJ2-7	ASSDRGDLGEQY
TRBV5-1	NA	TRBJ1-1	ASSLYGAQANTEAF
TRBV4-1	TRBD1	TRBJ2-1	ASSQDDRADEQF
TRBV27	NA	TRBJ1-1	ASSLGGDHTEAF
TRBV7-8	TRBD1	TRBJ1-1	ASSSNRGRTEAF
TRBV5-6	NA	TRBJ1-2	ASSLAVTKDGYT
TRBV27	NA	TRBJ1-1	ASSFQGRWNTEAF
TRBV11-2	NA	TRBJ2-7	ASGLPGPSYEQY
TRBV10-2	TRBD1	TRBJ2-1	ASSEGTGTGHEQF
TRBV11-1	NA	TRBJ2-1	ASSILVGYNEQF
TRBV4-1	NA	TRBJ1-1	ASSRDLGDTEAF
TRBV4-3	NA	TRBJ1-5	ASSQGLAGTVQPQH
TRBV2	NA	TRBJ2-1	ASSEAWGGTSYNEQF
TRBV29-1	TRBD1	TRBJ2-7	SVESWGTATYEQY
TRBV5-6	NA	TRBJ2-7	ASSLYSYEQY
TRBV27	NA	TRBJ1-1	ASSYQGQEAF
TRBV6-1	NA	TRBJ2-5	ASSEETSGWETQY
TRBV11-3	NA	TRBJ2-1	ASSLQGGDNEQF
TRBV7-8	TRBD1	TRBJ1-1	ASSLDRLLGTEAF
TRBV4-3	TRBD1	TRBJ1-2	ASSLGQGSDYGYT
TRBV6-1	TRBD2	TRBJ2-3	ASTSLAGGPDTQY
TRBV7-3	TRBD2	TRBJ2-3	ASSPGLAGYTDTQY
TRBV27	NA	TRBJ2-7	ASSLSSRGGVRGEQY
TRBV4-3	TRBD2	TRBJ2-7	ASSQGWEGSYEQY
TRBV7-9	NA	TRBJ2-3	ASSLPRLGDTQY
TRBV15	NA	TRBJ2-5	ATSREEGTGRETQY
TRBV6-5	TRBD2	TRBJ2-7	ASSYETSGGPKH
TRBV7-9	NA	TRBJ1-3	ASSAPGSGNTIY
TRBV19	NA	TRBJ1-1	PATLNTEAF
TRBV5-6	TRBD1	TRBJ2-4	ASSSGTGNIQY
TRBV4-1	TRBD1	TRBJ1-1	ASSHGQGNSEAF
TRBV27	NA	TRBJ1-2	ASSLGGSGYT
TRBV5-1	NA	TRBJ1-1	ASSLNSALTEAF
TRBV9	NA	TRBJ1-1	ASSVEMGGNTEAF